This TCR beta chain was sequenced for a study of shared clonotypes between healthy human individuals. The CDR3 runs to 17 residues. The V gene's germline CDR1 is WSHSY and CDR2 SAAADI. V was cut by 2 bases and J by 5 bases, with 22 bases left in between. With respect to this clone: Its antigen is unknown.

The table came from immunoSEQ multiplex PCR; TCRdb's copy has only in-frame clones and leaves some out. The sample holds fewer than 400,000 clones, 74% seen once. Study observations and caveats: Generally, naive subsets (rather than memory subsets) showed larger estimated richness. Generation probability values for non-shared clonotypes were lower than those for clonotypes shared by all four donors.

The donor population consisted of healthy HIV-negative adults with no recent acute infections or vaccinations. Donors comprised only Caucasian adults living in Nashville, Tennessee. This sequence originates from a young man in good health. The chain couples TRBV10-2 to TRBJ2-7; D remains unclear. Input material: memory CD4+ T cells sorted from blood. Documented subset: CD45RA-negative fraction. In nucleotides, the CDR3 is TGCGCCAGCAGTGAGGGTCTGGCTGGGAACCTTCGGGACGAGCAGTACTTC. Residues: CASSEGLAGNLRDEQYF.